Following are 32 T cell receptor beta chains from one sample sequenced in a study of long-term antiretroviral therapy in people with HIV (dated by TCRdb to between 2022 and 2023). The immunoSEQ hsTCRB v3.0 assay was used at survey level resolution to sequence the TRB variable region. TCRdb limited this immuneACCESS table to in-frame rearrangements with V and J called. A share of clones is missing; checked studies link under half to unresolved V genes, and the rest is unexplained. This sample gives under 30,000 clones in total; roughly 79% of them show up just once. Roughly 11% of the sample goes to the ten largest clones. The sequences come from unsorted PBMCs, collected 2.1 years after starting antiretroviral therapy. These receptors were obtained from a man aged 25-45 years with HIV.

CDR3 bases: TGTGCCAGTAGTATAGAGGACGTCGGAAGGGAAAAACTGTTTTTT. Translated: CASSIEDVGREKLFF. The chain carries TRBV19 and TRBJ1-4; no definite D call. CDR1 LNHDA and CDR2 SQIVND come from the germline V gene (reference sequence). V lost 0 bases, J lost 8 bases, and 13 bases lay in between. The CDR3 spans 15 residues.

This clone has only one observation. The chain is built from TRBV5-1 and TRBJ2-1, with D uncertain. Trimming shortened V by 0 bases and J by 10 bases, and 2 bases separated the two germline ends. Germline CDR1 is SGHRS and CDR2 is YFSETQ. The CDR3 consists of 10 residues. The CDR3 sequence: CASSLGEQFF. The DNA of the CDR3 is TGCGCCAGCAGCTTGGGGGAGCAGTTCTTC.

This clone was counted a single time. This chain connects TRBV11-3 to TRBJ2-5, with D possibly being TRBD1 (5 bases). CDR3 length equals 20 residues. The germline CDR1 and CDR2 sequences are SGHNT and YENEEA. V lost 0 bases to trimming and J lost 4 bases, with 27 bases between them. The CDR3 region is CASSLDPGKMAAWDIETQYF. The CDR3 DNA is TGTGCCAGCAGCTTAGATCCAGGGAAGATGGCAGCTTGGGATATAGAGACCCAGTACTTC.

V and J are TRBV6-5 and TRBJ1-1; the match to TRBD1 covers 10 bases. Germline-derived CDR1 and CDR2 are MNHEY and SVGAGI. J was trimmed by 5 bases and V by 0 bases; bases with no gene match: 3. The CDR3 contains 15 residues. CDR3 residues: CASSYSKGQGTEAFF. The DNA for the CDR3 is TGTGCCAGCAGTTACTCGAAGGGACAGGGGACTGAAGCTTTCTTT.

This clone was recorded once. The chain carries TRBV18 and TRBJ1-5; D is unclear. Trimming removed 4 bases at V and 0 bases at J, with 16 bases between. The CDR3 extends over 17 amino acids. The germline V gene has CDR1 KGHSH and CDR2 LQKENI. The CDR3 loop reads CASSLSQSSYSNQPQHF. The CDR3 nucleotides read TGTGCCAGCTCACTCTCCCAGTCCTCGTATAGCAATCAGCCCCAGCATTTT.

The chain links TRBV5-4 to TRBJ2-3; maybe TRBD2 (5 bases). The CDR3 has 14 amino acids. Germline V CDR1 and CDR2: SGHNT, YYREEE (reference sequence). Trimming took off 3 bases at V and 2 bases at J, with 10 bases between the two ends. The CDR3 DNA sequence: TGTGCCAGCAGCTCTGGACTTCACACAGATACGCAGTATTTT. Protein sequence: CASSSGLHTDTQYF.

V gene TRBV5-1 combines with J gene TRBJ2-1; a weak D match, TRBD2 (6 bases). This CDR3 has 14 residues. Germline V gives CDR1 SGHRS, CDR2 YFSETQ. Trimming cost V 2 bases and J 5 bases, with 11 bases left between them. This CDR3 is CASSFSGWDNEQFF. The CDR3 nucleotides read TGCGCCAGCAGCTTCAGCGGGTGGGACAATGAGCAGTTCTTC.

Sample share makes this clone large. The chain carries TRBV6-1 and TRBJ2-5, with TRBD1 as a possible D gene (5 bases). Germline-derived CDR1 and CDR2 are MNHNS and SASEGT. The V gene lost 3 bases and the J gene lost 3 bases, with 17 bases spanning the gap. The CDR3 is made up of 16 amino acids. CDR3 bases: TGTGCCAGCAGTGAGTGGCAGGGATTTCGAAAAGAGACCCAGTACTTC. Its translation is CASSEWQGFRKETQYF.

The chain employs TRBV28 and TRBJ1-3; 8 nucleotides agree with TRBD1. The CDR3 length is 16 residues. Germline V CDR1 and CDR2: MDHEN, SYDVKM. Trimming removed 3 bases from V and 2 bases from J; junction bases left unmatched: 6. DNA for the CDR3: TGTGCCAGCAGTTTTAGCAGGGGGCTGGCTGGAAACACCATATATTTT. Protein: CASSFSRGLAGNTIYF.

The CDR3 spells CASSIQGYEQYF. The CDR3 DNA reads as TGTGCCAGCTCAATTCAGGGCTACGAGCAGTACTTC. This chain connects TRBV18 to TRBJ2-7; possible D gene TRBD1, 5 bases. This CDR3 has 12 amino acids. CDR1 and CDR2 (germline): KGHSH, LQKENI. V lost 5 bases and J 3 bases, leaving 8 bases between the germline ends.

V is TRBV6-5 and J is TRBJ2-5; D is ambiguous. The V end lost 5 bases, the J end lost 1 base, and 11 bases lay between the germline ends. CDR1 and CDR2 from the germline V gene are MNHEY and SVGAGI. The CDR3 runs 14 residues. CDR3 DNA: TGTGCCAGCAGTGGTCGACTCCGCCAAGAGACCCAGTACTTC. Translated: CASSGRLRQETQYF.

This clone appeared a few times. The chain combines TRBV28 with TRBJ1-5; 12 bases are a match to TRBD1. The CDR3 loop spans 16 amino acids. The V and J ends lost 5 bases and 4 bases, in that order; junction bases with no gene match: 6. Looked up from germline, CDR1 is MDHEN and CDR2 is SYDVKM. The CDR3 coding sequence is TGTGCCAGCAGTGCCCCGGGACAGGGGGCAAATCAGCCCCAGCATTTT. Translating gives CASSAPGQGANQPQHF.

The V gene is TRBV18, the J gene TRBJ1-2, with 8 bases lining up with TRBD1. This CDR3 comprises 13 residues. Unmatched junction bases numbered 4, after V lost 6 bases and J lost 4 bases. Germline V gene sequence: CDR1 KGHSH, CDR2 LQKENI. CDR3 DNA: TGTGCCAGCTCTCAGGACAGGGCCTATGGCTACACCTTC. Its protein product is CASSQDRAYGYTF. Combining the CDR3 with reference TRBV18 and TRBJ1-2 gives the whole variable domain NAGVMQNPRHLVRRRGQEARLRCSPMKGHSHVYWYRQLPEEGLKFMVYLQKENIIDESGMPKERFSAEFPKEGPSILRIQQVVRGDSAAYFCASSQDRAYGYTFGSGTRLTVV.

This clone was seen a few times. This chain links TRBV4-2 with TRBJ2-2; TRBD1 matches 7 bases. Germline V gene data show CDR1 as LGHNA and CDR2 as YNFKEQ. The CDR3 contains 15 residues. V lost 4 bases and J lost 7; bases outside the gene matches: 9. The CDR3 protein is CASSPFSGDSGELFF. The CDR3 region has the DNA TGTGCCAGCAGCCCCTTCTCCGGGGACAGCGGGGAGCTGTTTTTT.

This chain connects TRBV9 to TRBJ2-5, with 11 bases fitting TRBD2. This CDR3 has 16 amino acids. Trimming at V came to 4 bases and at J to 5 bases, leaving 10 bases not matched to a gene. CDR1 SGDLS and CDR2 YYNGEE come from the germline V gene. The CDR3 DNA reads as TGTGCCAGCAGCTTTTCCGGACTAGCGGGTGTGGAGACCCAGTACTTC. Amino acids: CASSFSGLAGVETQYF.

This clone appeared a few times. The chain recombines TRBV28 with TRBJ2-7; either TRBD1 or TRBD2 may fit D (5 bases each). The length of the CDR3 is 14 residues. The V end lost 2 bases, the J end lost 2 bases, and 10 bases lay between the germline ends. CDR1 and CDR2 (germline): MDHEN, SYDVKM. DNA for the CDR3: TGTGCCAGCAGTTTAGAGGGGTCCACCTACGAGCAGTACTTC. This translates into CASSLEGSTYEQYF.

The chain's CDR3 is CATQTLYEQYF. The CDR3 DNA follows: TGTGCCACCCAAACCCTATACGAGCAGTACTTC. J is TRBJ2-7 and V is TRBV6-5; D gene ambiguous. Germline CDR1 MNHEY, CDR2 SVGAGI. The CDR3 consists of 11 residues. The V gene lost 10 bases and the J gene lost 4 bases, with 11 bases spanning the gap.

The chain joins TRBV4-2 to TRBJ2-2, with a weak D call TRBD1 (5 bases). There are 17 residues in the CDR3. V lost 4 bases and J 0 bases, leaving 15 bases between the germline ends. CDR1 LGHNA and CDR2 YNFKEQ come from the germline V gene. The CDR3 DNA reads TGTGCCAGCAGCCCCCAAAGCTGGGGCACGAACACCGGGGAGCTGTTTTTT. Translation gives CASSPQSWGTNTGELFF.

This CDR3 reads CAWSLVAGTGELFF. Written as DNA, the CDR3 is TGTGCCTGGAGTTTGGTAGCTGGCACCGGGGAGCTGTTTTTT. The V gene is TRBV30, the J gene TRBJ2-2; no reliable D call. CDR3 size: 14 residues. Germline CDR1 GTSNPN, CDR2 SVGIG (reference sequence). Trimming took 2 bases from V and 4 from J, leaving 11 bases between them.

This chain joins TRBV7-9 and TRBJ2-7; perhaps TRBD1 as D (6 bases). Germline-derived CDR1 and CDR2 are SEHNR and FQNEAQ (reference sequence). Trimming left V 5 bases short and J 7 bases short, with 15 bases between. This CDR3 is built from 13 residues. The CDR3 DNA reads as TGTGCCAGCAGCCACGCTGGGGGCGCAGAGCAGTACTTC. Its translation is CASSHAGGAEQYF. Full variable domain (rest looked up from reference TRBV7-9 and TRBJ2-7): DTGVSQNPRHKITKRGQNVTFRCDPISEHNRLYWYRQTLGQGPEFLTYFQNEAQLEKSRLLSDRFSAERPKGSFSTLEIQRTEQGDSAMYLCASSHAGGAEQYFGPGTRLTVT.

By proportion, this clone is medium-sized. V usage is TRBV4-3 and J usage is TRBJ2-7, with D perhaps matching TRBD1 (6 bases). This CDR3 region has 14 residues. The V gene's germline CDR1 is LGHNA and CDR2 YSLEER. The V gene lost 0 bases and the J gene lost 6 bases, with 12 bases spanning the gap. The CDR3 nucleotides are TGCGCCAGCAGCCAAGATGTTGGACAGATCGAGCAGTACTTC. Protein product: CASSQDVGQIEQYF.

This chain uses TRBV30 with TRBJ1-2; D gene unclear. This CDR3 contains 15 residues. Germline CDR1 is GTSNPN and CDR2 is SVGIG (reference sequence). The V end was cut by 3 bases, the J end by 3 bases, with 17 bases between. CDR3 amino acids: CAWSLKILGDYGYTF. CDR3 DNA sequence: TGTGCCTGGAGCCTGAAAATACTCGGCGACTATGGCTACACCTTC.

This rearrangement joins TRBV14 to TRBJ1-1; 9 bases match TRBD1. Germline values: CDR1 SGHDN, CDR2 FVKESK. The CDR3 spans 15 residues. V shed 4 bases and J 7 bases; nucleotides not matched to a gene: 10. CDR3 sequence: CASSPPGTGLGEAFF. CDR3 in DNA: TGTGCCAGCAGCCCTCCTGGGACAGGGCTTGGTGAAGCTTTCTTT.

This clone was detected only once. This rearrangement joins TRBV5-6 to TRBJ2-7; 9 bases fit TRBD1. Trimming removed 4 bases from V and 2 bases from J; junction bases left unmatched: 4. The CDR3 runs to 14 residues. CDR1 is SGHDT and CDR2 is YYEEEE in the germline V gene. The CDR3 sequence: CASSPRQGAYEQYF. DNA of the CDR3: TGTGCCAGCAGCCCCCGACAGGGGGCCTACGAGCAGTACTTC.

J is TRBJ2-2 and V is TRBV5-1; 7 bases match TRBD2. The CDR3 is made up of 15 amino acids. Germline V gene sequence: CDR1 SGHRS, CDR2 YFSETQ. The ends lost 0 bases at V and 4 bases at J; junction bases unmatched: 3. The CDR3 sequence is CASSLEGRVTGELFF. DNA for the CDR3: TGCGCCAGCAGCTTGGAAGGGAGGGTCACCGGGGAGCTGTTTTTT.

The rearrangement uses TRBV28 and TRBJ2-5; D might be TRBD1 (6 bases). The CDR3 sequence is 16 residues long. V lost 5 bases, J lost 1 base, and 17 bases lay in between. CDR1 is MDHEN and CDR2 is SYDVKM in the germline V gene. The CDR3 bases are TGTGCCAGCAGTGTGACAGGTGGAGCCCTCCAAGAGACCCAGTACTTC. Protein: CASSVTGGALQETQYF.

This clone has more than one count but fewer than ten. The chain combines TRBV2 with TRBJ2-7; D is possibly TRBD1 (6 bases). The CDR3 has 14 residues. Trimming shortened V by 6 bases and J by 1 base, and 13 bases separated the two germline ends. The germline gives CDR1 SNHLY, CDR2 FYNNEI. The CDR3 DNA sequence: TGTGCCAGCAGCAAACAGGGTCCATCCTACGAGCAGTACTTC. Translated: CASSKQGPSYEQYF.

This chain connects TRBV11-2 to TRBJ2-2, with D uncertain. V was pared by 2 bases and J by 2 bases, with 3 bases between. Per germline, CDR1 SGHAT and CDR2 FQNNGV. The CDR3 loop spans 13 amino acids. CDR3 amino acids: CASSLLNTGELFF. The CDR3 nucleotides read TGTGCCAGCAGCTTACTTAACACCGGGGAGCTGTTTTTT.

This chain uses TRBV19 with TRBJ2-3; 7 bases map to TRBD2. This CDR3 comprises 16 residues. Per the germline V gene, CDR1 is LNHDA and CDR2 is SQIVND (reference sequence). J gave up 1 base and V 0 bases, and 4 bases lay outside the gene matches. For the CDR3, the DNA is TGTGCCAGTAGTATAGACAGGACTAGACGCACAGATACGCAGTATTTT. This translates into CASSIDRTRRTDTQYF.

V gene TRBV5-5 combines with J gene TRBJ2-7, with 7 bases aligning to TRBD2. The CDR3 is made up of 15 amino acids. Germline-derived CDR1 and CDR2 are SGHKS and YYEKEE (reference sequence). Trimming at V came to 4 bases and at J to 7 bases, leaving 14 bases not matched to a gene. The CDR3 spells CASSTPGTMVEEQYF. The CDR3 DNA is TGTGCCAGCAGCACCCCCGGGACTATGGTGGAGGAGCAGTACTTC.

The chain joins TRBV5-8 to TRBJ1-1; the D is unclear. Trimming cost V 3 bases and J 0 bases, with 3 bases left between them. This CDR3 has 12 residues. Germline V gives CDR1 SGHTS, CDR2 YDEGEE. The CDR3 loop is CASSSMNTEAFF. The DNA for the CDR3 is TGTGCCAGCAGCTCCATGAACACTGAAGCTTTCTTT.

The DNA for the CDR3 is TGTGCCAGCAGCTCCTTAGCGGGGAGCACAGATACGCAGTATTTT. It translates to CASSSLAGSTDTQYF. The chain carries TRBV7-6 and TRBJ2-3, with TRBD2 identical over 8 bases. This CDR3 spans 15 amino acids. Trimming took 4 bases from V and 0 from J; bases not matched to a gene: 3. Germline CDR1 is SGHVS and CDR2 is FNYEAQ.